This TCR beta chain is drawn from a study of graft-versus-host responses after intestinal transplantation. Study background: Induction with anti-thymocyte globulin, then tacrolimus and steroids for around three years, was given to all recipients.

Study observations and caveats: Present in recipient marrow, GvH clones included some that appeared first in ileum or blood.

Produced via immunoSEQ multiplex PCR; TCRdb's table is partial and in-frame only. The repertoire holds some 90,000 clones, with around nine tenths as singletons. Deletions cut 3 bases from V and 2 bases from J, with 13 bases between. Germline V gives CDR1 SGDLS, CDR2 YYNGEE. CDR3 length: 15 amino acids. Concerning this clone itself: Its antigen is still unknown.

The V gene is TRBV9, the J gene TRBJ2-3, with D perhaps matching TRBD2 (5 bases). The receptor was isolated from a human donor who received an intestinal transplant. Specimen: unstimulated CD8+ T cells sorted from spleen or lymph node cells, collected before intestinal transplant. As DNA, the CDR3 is TGTGCCAGCAGCGAAACGGGATACCTCACAGATACGCAGTATTTT. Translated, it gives CASSETGYLTDTQYF. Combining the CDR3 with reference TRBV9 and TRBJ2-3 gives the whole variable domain DSGVTQTPKHLITATGQRVTLRCSPRSGDLSVYWYQQSLDQGLQFLIQYYNGEERAKGNILERFSAQQFPDLHSELNLSSLELGDSALYFCASSETGYLTDTQYFGPGTRLTVL.